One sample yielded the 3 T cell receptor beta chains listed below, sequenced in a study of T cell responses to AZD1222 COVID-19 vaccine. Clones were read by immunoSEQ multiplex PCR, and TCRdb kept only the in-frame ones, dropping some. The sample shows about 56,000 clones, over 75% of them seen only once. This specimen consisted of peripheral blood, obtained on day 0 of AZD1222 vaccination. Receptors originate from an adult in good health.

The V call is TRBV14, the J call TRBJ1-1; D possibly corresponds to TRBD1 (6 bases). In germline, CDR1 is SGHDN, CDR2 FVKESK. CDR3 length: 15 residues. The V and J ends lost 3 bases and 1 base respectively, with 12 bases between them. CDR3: CASSHLLGQNTEAFF. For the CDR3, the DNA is TGTGCCAGCAGCCATCTCCTGGGACAGAACACTGAAGCTTTCTTT.

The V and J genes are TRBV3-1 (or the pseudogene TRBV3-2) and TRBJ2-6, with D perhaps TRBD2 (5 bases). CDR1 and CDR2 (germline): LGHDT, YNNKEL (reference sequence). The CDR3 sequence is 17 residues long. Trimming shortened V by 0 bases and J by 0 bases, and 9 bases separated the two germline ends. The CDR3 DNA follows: TGTGCCAGCAGCCAAGATTTGGGGAGCTCTGGGGCCAACGTCCTGACTTTC. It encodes CASSQDLGSSGANVLTF.

Here the CDR3 reads CASRWGTGDFTTEAFF. The CDR3 region has the DNA TGCGCCAGCAGGTGGGGGACAGGGGATTTCACCACTGAAGCTTTCTTT. The genes are TRBV4-1 and TRBJ1-1; 10 nucleotides align to TRBD1. V gave up 6 bases and J gave up 4 bases; unmatched junction bases: 11. This CDR3 region has 16 residues. CDR1 is MGHRA and CDR2 is YSYEKL in the germline V gene.